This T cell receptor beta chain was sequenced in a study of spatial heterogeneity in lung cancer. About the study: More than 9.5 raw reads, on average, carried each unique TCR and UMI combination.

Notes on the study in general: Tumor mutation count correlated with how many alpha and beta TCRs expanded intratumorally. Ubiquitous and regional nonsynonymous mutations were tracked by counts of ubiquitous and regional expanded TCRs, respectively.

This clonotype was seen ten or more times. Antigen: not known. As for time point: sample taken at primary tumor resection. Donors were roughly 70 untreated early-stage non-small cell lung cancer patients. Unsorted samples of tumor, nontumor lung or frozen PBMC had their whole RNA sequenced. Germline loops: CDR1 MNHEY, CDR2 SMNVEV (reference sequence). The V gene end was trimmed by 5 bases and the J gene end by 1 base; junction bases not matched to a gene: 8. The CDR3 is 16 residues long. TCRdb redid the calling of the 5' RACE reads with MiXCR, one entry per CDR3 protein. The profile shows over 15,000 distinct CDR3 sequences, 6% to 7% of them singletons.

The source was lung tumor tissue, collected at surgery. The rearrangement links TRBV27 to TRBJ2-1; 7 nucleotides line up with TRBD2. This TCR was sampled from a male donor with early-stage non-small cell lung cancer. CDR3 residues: CASSPEAGASYNEQFF. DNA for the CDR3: TGTGCCAGCAGTCCCGAGGCGGGAGCGTCCTACAATGAGCAGTTCTTC.